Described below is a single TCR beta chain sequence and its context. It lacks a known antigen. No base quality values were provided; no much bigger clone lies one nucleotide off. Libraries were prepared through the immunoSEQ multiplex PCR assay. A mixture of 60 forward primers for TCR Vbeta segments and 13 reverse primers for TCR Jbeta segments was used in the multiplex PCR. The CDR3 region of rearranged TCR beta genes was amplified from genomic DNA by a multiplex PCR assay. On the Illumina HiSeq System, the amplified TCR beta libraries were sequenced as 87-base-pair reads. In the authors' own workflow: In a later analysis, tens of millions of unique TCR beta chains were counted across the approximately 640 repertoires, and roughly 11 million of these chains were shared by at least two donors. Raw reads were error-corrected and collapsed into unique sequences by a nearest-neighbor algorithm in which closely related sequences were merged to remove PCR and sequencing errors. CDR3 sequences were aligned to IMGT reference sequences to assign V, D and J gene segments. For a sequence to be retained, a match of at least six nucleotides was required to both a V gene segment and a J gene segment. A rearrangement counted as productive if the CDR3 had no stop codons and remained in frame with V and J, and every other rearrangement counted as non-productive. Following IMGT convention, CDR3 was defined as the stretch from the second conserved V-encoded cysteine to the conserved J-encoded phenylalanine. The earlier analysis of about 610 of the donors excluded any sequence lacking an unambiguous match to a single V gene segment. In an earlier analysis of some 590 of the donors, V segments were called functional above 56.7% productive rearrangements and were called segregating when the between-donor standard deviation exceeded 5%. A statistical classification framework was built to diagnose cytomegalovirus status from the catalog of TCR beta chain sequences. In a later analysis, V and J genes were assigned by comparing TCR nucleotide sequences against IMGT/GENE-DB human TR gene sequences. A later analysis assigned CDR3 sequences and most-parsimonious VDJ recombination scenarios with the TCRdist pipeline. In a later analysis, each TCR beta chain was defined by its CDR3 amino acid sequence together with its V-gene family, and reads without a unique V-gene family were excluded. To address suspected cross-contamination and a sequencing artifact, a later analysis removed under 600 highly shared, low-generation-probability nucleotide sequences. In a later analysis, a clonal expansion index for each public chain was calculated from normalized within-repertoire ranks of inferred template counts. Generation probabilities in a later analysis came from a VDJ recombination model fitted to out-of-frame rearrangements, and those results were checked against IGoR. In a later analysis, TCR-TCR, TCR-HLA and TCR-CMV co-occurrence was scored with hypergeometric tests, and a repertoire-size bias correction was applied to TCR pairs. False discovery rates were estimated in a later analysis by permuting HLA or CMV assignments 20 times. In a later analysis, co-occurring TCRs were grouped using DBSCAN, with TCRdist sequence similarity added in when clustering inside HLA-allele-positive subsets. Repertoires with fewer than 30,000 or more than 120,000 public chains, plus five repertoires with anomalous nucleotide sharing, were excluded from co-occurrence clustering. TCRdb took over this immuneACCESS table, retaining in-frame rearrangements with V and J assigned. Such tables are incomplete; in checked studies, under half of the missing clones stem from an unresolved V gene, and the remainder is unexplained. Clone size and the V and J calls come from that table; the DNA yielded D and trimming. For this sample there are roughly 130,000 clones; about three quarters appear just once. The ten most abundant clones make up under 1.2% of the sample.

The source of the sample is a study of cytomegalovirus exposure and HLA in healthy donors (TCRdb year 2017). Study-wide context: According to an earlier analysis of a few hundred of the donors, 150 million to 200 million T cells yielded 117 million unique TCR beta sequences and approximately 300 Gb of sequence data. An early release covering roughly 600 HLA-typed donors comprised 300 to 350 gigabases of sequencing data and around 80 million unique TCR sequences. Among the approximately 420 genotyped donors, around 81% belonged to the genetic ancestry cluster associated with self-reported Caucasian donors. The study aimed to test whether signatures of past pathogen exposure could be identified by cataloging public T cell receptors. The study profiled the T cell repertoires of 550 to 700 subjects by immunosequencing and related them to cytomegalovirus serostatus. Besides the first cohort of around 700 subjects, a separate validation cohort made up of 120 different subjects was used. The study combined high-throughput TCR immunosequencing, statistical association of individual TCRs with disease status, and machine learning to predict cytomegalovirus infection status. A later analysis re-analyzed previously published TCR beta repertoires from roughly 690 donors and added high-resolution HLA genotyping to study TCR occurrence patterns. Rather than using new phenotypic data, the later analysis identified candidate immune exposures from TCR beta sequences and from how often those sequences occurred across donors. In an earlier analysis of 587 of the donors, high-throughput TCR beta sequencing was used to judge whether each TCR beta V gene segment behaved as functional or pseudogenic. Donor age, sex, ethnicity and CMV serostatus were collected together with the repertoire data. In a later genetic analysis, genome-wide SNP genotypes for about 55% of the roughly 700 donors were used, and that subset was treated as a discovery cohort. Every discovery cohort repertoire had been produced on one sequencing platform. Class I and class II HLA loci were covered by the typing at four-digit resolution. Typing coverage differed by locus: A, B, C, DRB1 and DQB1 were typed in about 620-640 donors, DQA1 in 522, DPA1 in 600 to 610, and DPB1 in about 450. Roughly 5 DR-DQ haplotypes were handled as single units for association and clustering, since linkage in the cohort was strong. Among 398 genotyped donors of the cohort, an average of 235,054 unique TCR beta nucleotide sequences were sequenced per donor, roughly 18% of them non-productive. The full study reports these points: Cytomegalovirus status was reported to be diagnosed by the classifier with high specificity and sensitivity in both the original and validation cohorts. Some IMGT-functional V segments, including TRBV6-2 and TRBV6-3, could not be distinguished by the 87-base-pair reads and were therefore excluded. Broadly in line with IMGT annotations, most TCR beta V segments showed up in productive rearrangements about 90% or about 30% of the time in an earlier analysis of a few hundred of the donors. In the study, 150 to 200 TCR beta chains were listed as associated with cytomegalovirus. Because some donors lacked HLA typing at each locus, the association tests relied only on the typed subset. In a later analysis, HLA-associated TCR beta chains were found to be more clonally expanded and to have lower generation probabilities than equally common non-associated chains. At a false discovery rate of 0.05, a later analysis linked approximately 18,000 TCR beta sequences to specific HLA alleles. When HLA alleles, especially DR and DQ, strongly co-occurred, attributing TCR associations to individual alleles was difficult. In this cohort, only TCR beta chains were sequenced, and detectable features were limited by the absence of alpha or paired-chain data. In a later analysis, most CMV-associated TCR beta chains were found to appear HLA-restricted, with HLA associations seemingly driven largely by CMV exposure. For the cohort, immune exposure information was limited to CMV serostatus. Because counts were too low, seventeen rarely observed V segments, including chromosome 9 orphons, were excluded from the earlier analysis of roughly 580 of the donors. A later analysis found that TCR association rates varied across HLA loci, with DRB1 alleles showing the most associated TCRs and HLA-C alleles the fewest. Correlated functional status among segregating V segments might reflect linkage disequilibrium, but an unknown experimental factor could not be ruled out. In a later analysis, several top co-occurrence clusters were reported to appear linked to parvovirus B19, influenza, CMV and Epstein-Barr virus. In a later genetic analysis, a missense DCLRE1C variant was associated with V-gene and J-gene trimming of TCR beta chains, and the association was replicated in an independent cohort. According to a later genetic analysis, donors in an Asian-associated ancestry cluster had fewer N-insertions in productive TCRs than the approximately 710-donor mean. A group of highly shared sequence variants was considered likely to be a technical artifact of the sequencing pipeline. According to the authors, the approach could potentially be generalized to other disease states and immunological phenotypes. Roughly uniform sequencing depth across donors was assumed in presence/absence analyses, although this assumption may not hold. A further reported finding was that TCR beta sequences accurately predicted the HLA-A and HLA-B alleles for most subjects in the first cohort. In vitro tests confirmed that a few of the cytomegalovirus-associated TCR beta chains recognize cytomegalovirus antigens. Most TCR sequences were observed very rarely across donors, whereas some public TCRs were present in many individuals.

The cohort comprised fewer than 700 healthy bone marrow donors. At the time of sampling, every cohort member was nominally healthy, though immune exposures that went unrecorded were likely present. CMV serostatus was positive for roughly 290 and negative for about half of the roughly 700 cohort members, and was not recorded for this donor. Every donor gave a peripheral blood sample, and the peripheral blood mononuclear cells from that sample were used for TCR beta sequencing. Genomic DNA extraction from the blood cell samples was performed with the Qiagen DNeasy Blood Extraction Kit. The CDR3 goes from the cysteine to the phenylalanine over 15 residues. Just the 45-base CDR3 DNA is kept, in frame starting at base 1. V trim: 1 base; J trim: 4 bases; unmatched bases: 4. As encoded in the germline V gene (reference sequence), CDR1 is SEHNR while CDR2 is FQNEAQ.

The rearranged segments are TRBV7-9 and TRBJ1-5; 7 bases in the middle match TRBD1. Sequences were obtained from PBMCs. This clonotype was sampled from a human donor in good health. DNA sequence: TGTGCCAGCAGCTTAGGGGCAGGGGGAAATCAGCCCCAGCATTTT. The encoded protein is CASSLGAGGNQPQHF.